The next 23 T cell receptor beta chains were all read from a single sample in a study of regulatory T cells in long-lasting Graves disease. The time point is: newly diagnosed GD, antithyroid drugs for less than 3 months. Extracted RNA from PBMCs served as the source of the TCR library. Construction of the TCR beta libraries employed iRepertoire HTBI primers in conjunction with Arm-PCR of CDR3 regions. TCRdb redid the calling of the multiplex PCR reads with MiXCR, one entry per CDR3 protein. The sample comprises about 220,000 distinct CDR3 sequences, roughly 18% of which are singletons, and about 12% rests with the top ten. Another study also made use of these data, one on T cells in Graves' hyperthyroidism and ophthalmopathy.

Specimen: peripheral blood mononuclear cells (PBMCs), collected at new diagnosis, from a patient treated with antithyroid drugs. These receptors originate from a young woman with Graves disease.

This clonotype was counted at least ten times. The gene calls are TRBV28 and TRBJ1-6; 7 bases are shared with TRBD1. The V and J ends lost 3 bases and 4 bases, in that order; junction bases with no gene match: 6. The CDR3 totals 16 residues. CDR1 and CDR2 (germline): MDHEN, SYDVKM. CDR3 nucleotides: TGTGCCAGCAGTTTGCCCGCACAGGGGTATAATTCACCCCTCCACTTT. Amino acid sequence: CASSLPAQGYNSPLHF.

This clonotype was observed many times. The CDR3 DNA sequence: TGCAGCGTTGTTGGTATGGGGGGGCGTGGTGAGACCCAGTACTTC. Encoded protein: CSVVGMGGRGETQYF. This chain links TRBV29-1 with TRBJ2-5, with TRBD2 as a possible D gene (7 bases). V was trimmed by 4 bases and J by 5 bases, leaving 20 bases between them. The length of the CDR3 is 15 residues. CDR1 and CDR2 (germline): SQVTM, ANQGSEA.

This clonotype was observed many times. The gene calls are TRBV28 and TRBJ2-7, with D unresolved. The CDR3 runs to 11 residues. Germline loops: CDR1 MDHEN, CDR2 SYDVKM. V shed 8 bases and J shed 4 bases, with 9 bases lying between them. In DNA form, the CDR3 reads TGTGCCAGCGGCCACCAGTACGAGCAGTACTTC. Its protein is CASGHQYEQYF.

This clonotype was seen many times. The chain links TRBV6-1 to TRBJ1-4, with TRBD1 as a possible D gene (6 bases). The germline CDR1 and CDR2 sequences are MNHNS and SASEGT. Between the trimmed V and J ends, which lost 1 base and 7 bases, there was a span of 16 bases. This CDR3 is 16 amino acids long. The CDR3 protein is CASSEVSGGGGEKLFF. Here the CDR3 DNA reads TGTGCCAGCAGTGAAGTTAGTGGGGGCGGGGGTGAAAAACTGTTTTTT.

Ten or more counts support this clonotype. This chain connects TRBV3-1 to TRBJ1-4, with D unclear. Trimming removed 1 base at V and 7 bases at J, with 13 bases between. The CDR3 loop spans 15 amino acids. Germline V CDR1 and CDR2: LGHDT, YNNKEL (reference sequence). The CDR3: CASSQGVGVGEKLFF. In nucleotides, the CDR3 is TGTGCCAGCAGCCAAGGAGTGGGTGTGGGTGAAAAACTGTTTTTT.

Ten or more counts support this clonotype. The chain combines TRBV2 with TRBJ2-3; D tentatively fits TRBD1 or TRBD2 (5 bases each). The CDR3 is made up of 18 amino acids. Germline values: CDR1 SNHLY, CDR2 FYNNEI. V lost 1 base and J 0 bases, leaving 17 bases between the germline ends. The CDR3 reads CASSEVGVWGSSTDTQYF. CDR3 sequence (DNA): TGTGCCAGCAGTGAAGTGGGGGTCTGGGGGTCTAGCACAGATACGCAGTATTTT.

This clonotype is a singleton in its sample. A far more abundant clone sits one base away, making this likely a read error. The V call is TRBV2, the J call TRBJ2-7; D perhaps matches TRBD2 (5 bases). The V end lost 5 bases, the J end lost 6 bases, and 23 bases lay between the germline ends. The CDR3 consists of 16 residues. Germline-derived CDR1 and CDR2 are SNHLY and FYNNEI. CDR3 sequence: CASSFCYTRPLAEQYF. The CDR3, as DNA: TGTGCCAGCAGTTTCTGCTATACTAGACCTCTAGCCGAGCAGTACTTC.

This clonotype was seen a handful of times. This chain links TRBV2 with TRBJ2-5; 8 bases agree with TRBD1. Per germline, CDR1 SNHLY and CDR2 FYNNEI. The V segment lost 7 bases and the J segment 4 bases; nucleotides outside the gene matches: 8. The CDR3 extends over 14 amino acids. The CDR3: CASNGQGSPETQYF. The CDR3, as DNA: TGTGCCAGCAACGGACAGGGCTCCCCAGAGACCCAGTACTTC.

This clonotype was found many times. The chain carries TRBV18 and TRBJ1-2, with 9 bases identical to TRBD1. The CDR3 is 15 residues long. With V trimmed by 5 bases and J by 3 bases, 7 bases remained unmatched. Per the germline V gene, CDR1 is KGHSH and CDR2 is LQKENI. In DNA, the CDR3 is TGTGCCAGCTCATCGTGGACAGGGGATTACTATGGCTACACCTTC. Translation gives CASSSWTGDYYGYTF.

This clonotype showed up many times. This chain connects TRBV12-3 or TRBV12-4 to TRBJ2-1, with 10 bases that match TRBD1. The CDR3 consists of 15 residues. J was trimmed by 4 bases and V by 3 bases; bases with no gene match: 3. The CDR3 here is CASSLGTGAYNEQFF. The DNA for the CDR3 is TGTGCCAGCAGTTTGGGGACAGGGGCTTACAATGAGCAGTTCTTC.

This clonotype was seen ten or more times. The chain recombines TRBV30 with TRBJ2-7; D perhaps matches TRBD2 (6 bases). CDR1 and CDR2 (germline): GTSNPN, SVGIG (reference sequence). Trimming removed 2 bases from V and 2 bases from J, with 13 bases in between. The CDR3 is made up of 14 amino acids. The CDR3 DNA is TGTGCCTGGAGTCCTTCCCCGGGGGCCTACGAGCAGTACTTC. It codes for CAWSPSPGAYEQYF.

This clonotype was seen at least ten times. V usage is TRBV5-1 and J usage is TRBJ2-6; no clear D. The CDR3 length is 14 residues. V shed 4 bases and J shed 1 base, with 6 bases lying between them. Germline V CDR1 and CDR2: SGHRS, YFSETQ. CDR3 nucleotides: TGCGCCAGCAGCGTTTGGTCTGGGGCCAACGTCCTGACTTTC. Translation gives CASSVWSGANVLTF.

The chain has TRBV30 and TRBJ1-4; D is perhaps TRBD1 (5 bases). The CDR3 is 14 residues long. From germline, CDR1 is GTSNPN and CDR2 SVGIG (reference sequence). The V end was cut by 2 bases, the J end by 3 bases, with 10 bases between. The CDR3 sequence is CAWSRGEPNEKLFF. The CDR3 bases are TGTGCCTGGAGTCGGGGGGAACCTAATGAAAAACTGTTTTTT.

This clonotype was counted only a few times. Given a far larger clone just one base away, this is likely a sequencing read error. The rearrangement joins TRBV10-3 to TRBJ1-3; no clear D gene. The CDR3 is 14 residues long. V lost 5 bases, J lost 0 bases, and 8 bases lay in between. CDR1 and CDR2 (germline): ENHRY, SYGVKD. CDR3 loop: CAISQEGSGNTIYF. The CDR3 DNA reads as TGTGCCATCAGTCAGGAGGGCTCTGGAAACACCATATATTTT.

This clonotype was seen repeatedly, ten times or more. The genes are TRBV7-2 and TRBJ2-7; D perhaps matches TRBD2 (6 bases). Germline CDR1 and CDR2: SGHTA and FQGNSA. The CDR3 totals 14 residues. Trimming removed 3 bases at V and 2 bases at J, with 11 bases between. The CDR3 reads CASSLGRDTYEQYF. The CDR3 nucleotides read TGTGCCAGCAGCTTGGGGCGGGATACCTACGAGCAGTACTTC.

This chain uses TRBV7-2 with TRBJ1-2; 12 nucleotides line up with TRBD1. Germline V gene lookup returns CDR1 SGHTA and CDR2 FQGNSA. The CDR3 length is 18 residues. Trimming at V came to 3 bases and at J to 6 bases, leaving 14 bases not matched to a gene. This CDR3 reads CASSFTGTGGARMNGYTF. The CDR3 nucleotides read TGTGCCAGCAGCTTCACCGGGACAGGGGGCGCGAGGATGAATGGCTACACCTTC.

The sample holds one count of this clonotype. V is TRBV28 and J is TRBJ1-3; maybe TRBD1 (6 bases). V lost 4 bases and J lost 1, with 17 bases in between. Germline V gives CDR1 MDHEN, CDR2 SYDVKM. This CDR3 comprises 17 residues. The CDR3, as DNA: TGTGCCAGCAGTTACCAAACAGGGAGAGGGTCTGGAAACACCATATATTTT. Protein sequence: CASSYQTGRGSGNTIYF.

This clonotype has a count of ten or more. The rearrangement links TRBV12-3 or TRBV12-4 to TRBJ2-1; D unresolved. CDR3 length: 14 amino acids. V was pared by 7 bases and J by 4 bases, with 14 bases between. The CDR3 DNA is TGTGCCAGCACCACCTCATCCCTTTACAATGAGCAGTTCTTC. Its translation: CASTTSSLYNEQFF.

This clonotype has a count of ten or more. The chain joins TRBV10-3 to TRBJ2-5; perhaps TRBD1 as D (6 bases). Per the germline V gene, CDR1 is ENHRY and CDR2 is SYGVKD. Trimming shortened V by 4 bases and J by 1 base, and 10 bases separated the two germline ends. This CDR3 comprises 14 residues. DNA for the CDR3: TGTGCCATCAGTGCTGGACAGTCCCAAGAGACCCAGTACTTC. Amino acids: CAISAGQSQETQYF.

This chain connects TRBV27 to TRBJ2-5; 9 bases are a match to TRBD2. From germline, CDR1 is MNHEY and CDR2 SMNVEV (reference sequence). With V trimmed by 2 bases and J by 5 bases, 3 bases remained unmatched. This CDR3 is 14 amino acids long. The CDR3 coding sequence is TGTGCCAGCAGTTTAGGGACTAGCTTTGAGACCCAGTACTTC. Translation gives CASSLGTSFETQYF.

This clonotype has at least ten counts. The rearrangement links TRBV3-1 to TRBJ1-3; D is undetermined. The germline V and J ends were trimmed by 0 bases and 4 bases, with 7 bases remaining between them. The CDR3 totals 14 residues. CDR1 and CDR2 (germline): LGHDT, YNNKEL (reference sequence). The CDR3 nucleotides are TGTGCCAGCAGCCAAGATTGGAGGGGAAACACCATATATTTT. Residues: CASSQDWRGNTIYF.

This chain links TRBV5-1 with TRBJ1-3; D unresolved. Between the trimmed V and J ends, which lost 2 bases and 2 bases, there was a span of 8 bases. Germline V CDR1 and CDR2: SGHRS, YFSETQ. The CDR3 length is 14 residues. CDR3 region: CASSFEGAGNTIYF. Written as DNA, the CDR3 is TGCGCCAGCAGCTTCGAGGGTGCTGGAAACACCATATATTTT.

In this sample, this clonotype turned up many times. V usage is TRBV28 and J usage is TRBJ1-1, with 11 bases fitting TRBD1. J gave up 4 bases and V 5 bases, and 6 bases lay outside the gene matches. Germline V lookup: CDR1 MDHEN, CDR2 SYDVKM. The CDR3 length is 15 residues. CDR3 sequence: CASSGGDRGATEAFF. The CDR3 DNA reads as TGTGCCAGCAGTGGGGGGGACAGGGGGGCCACTGAAGCTTTCTTT.